These T cell receptor beta chains were read from a single sample in a study of cytomegalovirus exposure and HLA in healthy donors. Libraries were prepared by immunoSEQ multiplex PCR; TCRdb keeps only in-frame clonotypes and omits some of them. The top ten hold 5% to 6% of the sample, which has more than 95,000 clones, around three quarters seen once. Specimen: PBMCs. These receptors came from a woman aged 18-30 years in good health and CMV-seropositive. Each CDR3 is given with its conserved first and last residue. The D gene is left open where the match is weak. Clone size is stated in some rows and not others, as once, few, many or a class when expanded.

clone size	V gene	J gene	D gene	CDR3 protein	CDR3 DNA
few	TRBV6-6	TRBJ2-3	-	CASSPPGISADTQYF	TGTGCCAGCAGCCCCCCAGGGATATCGGCAGATACGCAGTATTTT
once	TRBV5-4	TRBJ1-1	-	CASSLVFRGGENEAFF	TGTGCCAGCAGCTTGGTGTTTCGGGGAGGCGAGAATGAAGCTTTCTTT
few	TRBV5-6	TRBJ1-5	-	CASTRKGESQPQHF	TGTGCCAGCACCAGAAAAGGGGAAAGTCAGCCCCAGCATTTT
-	TRBV12-5	TRBJ1-1	-	CASRRGQSEAFF	TGTGCTAGCCGTCGGGGTCAGAGTGAAGCTTTCTTT
-	TRBV1	TRBJ2-6	-	CTSSQGGQAGGPSGANVLTF	TGCACCAGCAGCCAAGGTGGCCAAGCGGGAGGGCCATCTGGGGCCAACGTCCTGACTTTC
-	TRBV9	TRBJ2-5	-	CASSVLDSQETQYF	TGTGCCAGCAGCGTACTAGACAGCCAAGAGACCCAGTACTTC
-	TRBV2	TRBJ2-1	-	CASSGPGDEQFF	TGTGCCAGCAGTGGCCCGGGGGATGAGCAGTTCTTC
-	TRBV5-1	TRBJ2-7	TRBD2	CASSFQRENGEQYF	TGCGCCAGCAGCTTCCAGCGGGAGAATGGGGAGCAGTACTTC
once	TRBV27	TRBJ2-3	TRBD2	CASSLFGRADTQYF	TGTGCCAGCAGTTTATTTGGGAGGGCAGATACGCAGTATTTT
-	TRBV28	TRBJ2-1	-	CASSGTSMYNEQFF	TGTGCCAGCAGTGGGACATCAATGTACAATGAGCAGTTCTTC
-	TRBV11-2	TRBJ2-3	TRBD1	CASSFDRGQNTQYF	TGTGCCAGCAGCTTTGACAGGGGGCAGAATACGCAGTATTTT
-	TRBV4-2	TRBJ2-1	TRBD2	CASSQDHSKTGTSGDNEQFF	TGTGCCAGCAGCCAAGACCATTCCAAGACCGGGACTAGCGGGGACAATGAGCAGTTCTTC
-	TRBV6-5	TRBJ2-2	-	CASSYQRALTGELFF	TGTGCCAGCAGTTACCAGCGGGCACTCACCGGGGAGCTGTTTTTT
-	TRBV29-1	TRBJ1-2	TRBD1	CSVDEQGEREVYGYTF	TGCAGCGTTGATGAGCAGGGGGAGCGTGAAGTCTATGGCTACACCTTC
-	TRBV19	TRBJ2-1	TRBD2	CASSARTSGSYNEQFF	TGTGCCAGTAGTGCCCGGACTAGCGGGAGCTACAATGAGCAGTTCTTC
few	TRBV14	TRBJ2-1	-	CASSPRGLASDEQFF	TGTGCCAGCAGCCCCCGCGGCCTGGCTAGCGACGAGCAGTTCTTC
-	TRBV5-1	TRBJ2-5	-	CASSRDKWQETQYF	TGCGCCAGCAGCCGGGACAAGTGGCAAGAGACCCAGTACTTC
-	TRBV19	TRBJ2-3	TRBD2	CASSRGGLEGTDTQYF	TGTGCCAGTAGTAGGGGCGGACTAGAGGGCACAGATACGCAGTATTTT
-	TRBV6-5	TRBJ1-1	-	CASSLWLETEAFF	TGTGCCAGCAGTCTTTGGTTGGAGACTGAAGCTTTCTTT
once	TRBV19	TRBJ1-1	-	CASSFNGGAFF	TGTGCCAGTAGTTTTAACGGTGGAGCTTTCTTT
few	TRBV29-1	TRBJ1-1	-	CSVDFQLNTEAFF	TGCAGCGTTGATTTTCAGTTGAACACTGAAGCTTTCTTT
-	TRBV6-4	TRBJ1-1	-	CASSYRAEDTEAFF	TGTGCCAGCAGCTACAGGGCTGAGGACACTGAAGCTTTCTTT
-	TRBV5-6	TRBJ2-6	-	CASSLTGRSSSGANVLTF	TGTGCCAGCAGCTTGACAGGTCGATCGAGCTCTGGGGCCAACGTCCTGACTTTC
-	TRBV5-1	TRBJ1-2	TRBD1	CASSATGNDYGYTF	TGCGCCAGCAGCGCGACAGGGAACGACTATGGCTACACCTTC
once	TRBV10-3	TRBJ1-4	-	CAISESGGVEKLFF	TGTGCCATCAGTGAGTCGGGAGGGGTTGAAAAACTGTTTTTT
-	TRBV30	TRBJ2-1	-	CAWSRSANEQFF	TGTGCCTGGAGCAGATCTGCCAATGAGCAGTTCTTC
-	TRBV30	TRBJ2-7	-	CAWSGGGVTYEQYF	TGTGCCTGGAGTGGAGGGGGAGTTACCTACGAGCAGTACTTC
-	TRBV6-1	TRBJ2-5	-	CATNPGAPETQYF	TGTGCCACCAACCCAGGGGCCCCAGAGACCCAGTACTTC
-	TRBV6-6	TRBJ1-5	-	CASRHRSQNQPQHF	TGTGCCAGCAGACACAGGAGTCAGAATCAGCCCCAGCATTTT
-	TRBV2	TRBJ2-5	-	CASSDSGVYQETQYF	TGTGCCAGCAGTGATTCGGGAGTGTACCAAGAGACCCAGTACTTC
few	TRBV28	TRBJ1-3	-	CASSFREISGNTIYF	TGTGCCAGCAGTTTCAGGGAAATCTCTGGAAACACCATATATTTT
few	TRBV6-1	TRBJ1-5	TRBD1	CASSLDRGREQPQHF	TGTGCCAGCAGTTTGGACAGGGGGCGCGAGCAGCCCCAGCATTTT
-	TRBV6-1	TRBJ2-7	-	CASSEGRLYSGSSDSYEQYF	TGTGCCAGCAGTGAAGGGCGGCTATACTCCGGGAGTAGCGACTCCTACGAGCAGTACTTC
-	TRBV6-5	TRBJ1-1	-	CASSYGGDTEAFF	TGTGCCAGCAGTTACGGCGGGGACACTGAAGCTTTCTTT
-	TRBV10-3	TRBJ1-1	TRBD1	CAITQGQSNTEAFF	TGTGCCATCACCCAGGGACAGTCGAACACTGAAGCTTTCTTT
-	TRBV13	TRBJ1-2	-	CASSLQQVYGYTF	TGTGCCAGCAGTCTACAACAGGTCTATGGCTACACCTTC
few	TRBV11-2	TRBJ2-7	TRBD2	CASSLWLAGDLGEQYF	TGTGCCAGCAGCTTATGGCTAGCGGGAGATCTGGGTGAGCAGTACTTC
few	TRBV14	TRBJ2-7	-	CASSQTIVAPKEYF	TGTGCCAGCAGCCAAACAATAGTAGCGCCTAAAGAGTACTTC
-	TRBV27	TRBJ2-5	-	CASSTRVLETQYF	TGTGCCAGCAGTACCCGGGTCTTGGAGACCCAGTACTTC
-	TRBV2	TRBJ2-1	TRBD2	CASSGGGTRSSEQFF	TGTGCCAGCAGTGGGGGAGGGACCCGGAGCTCGGAGCAGTTCTTC
-	TRBV11-2	TRBJ1-1	TRBD1	CASSARDRGRDTEAFF	TGTGCCAGCAGCGCCCGGGACAGGGGGCGCGACACTGAAGCTTTCTTT